Listed below are T cell receptor beta chains from one sample, sequenced in a study of blood T cell repertoires in COVID-19. TCRdb's table, derived via immunoSEQ multiplex PCR, lists solely in-frame clones and lacks some. This table has 500,000 or so clones, 75% to 90% appearing once. Sequences were obtained from PBMCs or T cells enriched from blood (not recorded which). The receptors here all came from a woman under 30 who had recovered from COVID-19. Both conserved end residues are part of each CDR3. Fields, in order: V gene, J gene, CDR3 protein.

TRBV30,TRBJ2-3,CAWKGVTDTQYF
TRBV7-8,TRBJ1-5,CASSLSRAVPGRNQPQHF
TRBV18,TRBJ2-1,CASSPLAGASNEQFF
TRBV12-3/TRBV12-4,TRBJ1-4,CASLAGSGGKLFF
TRBV5-1,TRBJ2-2,CASSQPSGGDTGELFF
TRBV5-1,TRBJ1-5,CASSPGGTGTQPQHF
TRBV9,TRBJ2-7,CASSVGAGSSYEQYF
TRBV10-2,TRBJ2-1,CATEGQTYNEQFF
TRBV7-8,TRBJ2-3,CASNPSGAGNTQYF
TRBV4-1,TRBJ1-1,CASSQPGDSTGEGTEAFF
TRBV19,TRBJ2-1,CASSILLGPYNEQFF
TRBV2,TRBJ1-6,CASSGRENSPLHF
TRBV6-2/TRBV6-3,TRBJ2-5,CASSRTGTTQETQYF
TRBV5-1,TRBJ1-1,CASLPTGGLNTEAFF
TRBV19,TRBJ1-5,CASSIETGYNQPQHF
TRBV5-3,TRBJ2-7,CARSLRTGGGRLWSYEQYF
TRBV4-1,TRBJ1-1,CASSQDGGERIMNTEAFF
TRBV4-1,TRBJ1-2,CASSQDAGRIYGYTF
TRBV7-6,TRBJ2-7,CASSPGLAGSNYEQYF
TRBV2,TRBJ1-1,CASRDGRANTEAFF
TRBV7-8,TRBJ2-3,CASSVLAGGNTQYF
TRBV10-3,TRBJ2-7,CATNGEGIEQYF
TRBV3-1/TRBV3-2,TRBJ1-2,CASSQDRGEYGYTF
TRBV9,TRBJ2-7,CASSAWDGLPYEQYF
TRBV7-3,TRBJ1-5,CASGSDRDQPQHF
TRBV5-1,TRBJ2-5,CASSLIGGGETQYF
TRBV28,TRBJ2-7,CASSPRRRQGAPEQYF
TRBV15,TRBJ1-4,CATSRDFGPGVDEKLFF
TRBV6-5,TRBJ2-7,CASWSQAYEQYF
TRBV5-1,TRBJ1-2,CASSLGSANYGYTF
TRBV28,TRBJ2-4,CASGTSGGANIQYF
TRBV28,TRBJ1-2,CASSLAGGAGYTF
TRBV6-1,TRBJ1-1,CASSELLRTEAFF
TRBV27,TRBJ2-3,CASLRRPLAGGLTDTQYF
TRBV3-1/TRBV3-2,TRBJ1-2,CASSQDGGTNYGYTF
TRBV5-1,TRBJ1-6,CASRSGTGDSPLHF
TRBV3-1/TRBV3-2,TRBJ1-1,CASSPWTGSEAFF
TRBV7-2,TRBJ1-2,CASSQVGGSNYGYTF
TRBV11-2,TRBJ2-7,CASSSDSYYEQYF
TRBV28,TRBJ1-2,CASSFAGAPIDREYGYTF
TRBV7-2,TRBJ2-5,CASSSGLAGGTQETQYF